The entry that follows covers one TCR beta chain sequence. Its antigen specificity is not known. No quality values exist for individual bases; no much larger clone is one base distant. The entire isolated RNA was reverse transcribed using the High Capacity cDNA Reverse Transcription Kit, and thus expressed TCRB transcripts were sequenced. Deep immunoSEQ sequencing was performed on naive, central memory and regulatory T cell samples, with an average of roughly 3.3 million total reads per sample. Sorted cells were lysed in RLT buffer, and RNA was extracted using DNase-treated RNeasy Micro or Mini kits according to cell number. Each cell subset was processed on its own to prevent cross-contamination, while patient and healthy donor samples were processed together. The immunoSEQ multiplex PCR was used to amplify TCRB sequences from cDNA, generating 87-bp fragments that spanned the CDR3 region. Amplicons were sequenced on the Illumina HiSeq platform. On the study's bioinformatics: Synthetic template baselines were used to correct PCR bias computationally, reads within Hamming distance 2 were collapsed, and singletons that could not be merged were discarded. Reads were aligned to IMGT to assign V, D and J genes, CDR3 length, and insertions or deletions at six rearrangement sites. Within each subset, clonotype counts were normalized to sorted cell number, and only after that were true diversity and Gini coefficients computed with the tcR R package. The overlap coefficient, calculated on TCRB nucleotide sequences, was used to measure repertoire sharing. Out-of-frame TCRB sequences from naive cells were analyzed to stand in for the pre-selection repertoire. TCRdb took over this immuneACCESS table, retaining in-frame rearrangements with V and J assigned. Such tables are incomplete; in checked studies, under half of the missing clones stem from an unresolved V gene, and the remainder is unexplained. The V and J calls and clone size come from that table; D and trimming were worked out from the DNA. A total of around 350,000 clones appear in this sample, around 12% of them only once. Of the sample, about 0.017% falls within the top ten clones.

These data originate in a study of beta chain features in type 1 diabetes (dated by TCRdb to between 2018 and 2020). Study-level background: Mean age, gender distribution, total cell number and subset yield were not different between patients and healthy donors. Across all samples, about 110 million sorted cells were examined, and cell number per subset correlated strongly with RNA yield. In the study, TCRB repertoires of sorted circulating CD4+ T cell subsets from recently diagnosed type 1 diabetes patients were compared with those of matched healthy donors. Regulatory and stem cell-like memory subsets were obtained from only 8 patients and about 8 healthy donors, while naive and central memory subsets were obtained from all 30 or so donors. Beyond this particular receptor, the publication reports: PCR might favor shorter templates, but patient and control samples were amplified and corrected together, so any skew would affect both groups equally. Because small numbers of individuals were included in the HLA sub-analyses, any influence of HLA type on TCRB rearrangement was left unresolved. At VDJ recombination sites, patients with type 1 diabetes made fewer insertions and deleted more nucleotides, a pattern implying thymic rearrangement abnormalities. Naive, central memory and regulatory TCRB repertoires appeared to be more alike among patients than among healthy donors. Because cDNA was sequenced instead of genomic DNA, activated cells with high expression could be over-represented, although the groups did not differ in activation or CD3 levels. Type 1 diabetes patients showed a moderate but significant shortening of TCRB CDR3 length in all four CD4+ subsets.

Each donor gave one peripheral blood draw, approximately 110 mL on average, collected into heparinised tubes. A BD FACSAria II and a panel including CD45RO, CCR7, CD25, CD127, CD95 and CD27 were used to sort naive, central memory, regulatory and stem cell-like memory CD4+ T cells. Every sorted population had a purity above 95%. PBMCs were isolated immediately by Lymphoprep density gradient centrifugation and stained directly without culture. To minimize batch effects, samples were stained and sorted in pairs, one healthy donor with one patient per experiment. The sequence derives from a man aged 18 to 30 in good health. Sequencing was carried out using naive CD4+ T cells from blood. Sample cell subset or site, as interpreted from the label and publication: true naive CD4+ T cells.

At the DNA level, the sequence is TGTGCCAGCAGTTACTCGACTAGTCCTTCCTACGAGCAGTACTTC. This encodes CASSYSTSPSYEQYF. The rearranged segments are TRBV6-5 and TRBJ2-7, and TRBD2 may be the D gene, going by 6 matching bases. In the germline V gene, CDR1 corresponds to MNHEY and CDR2 to SVGAGI. V was cut back by 0 bases and J by 1 base, leaving a gap of 10 bases between them. The CDR3 spans 15 residues, from the cysteine through the phenylalanine. Only the CDR3 part of the read is kept: 45 bases, read in frame from the first base.